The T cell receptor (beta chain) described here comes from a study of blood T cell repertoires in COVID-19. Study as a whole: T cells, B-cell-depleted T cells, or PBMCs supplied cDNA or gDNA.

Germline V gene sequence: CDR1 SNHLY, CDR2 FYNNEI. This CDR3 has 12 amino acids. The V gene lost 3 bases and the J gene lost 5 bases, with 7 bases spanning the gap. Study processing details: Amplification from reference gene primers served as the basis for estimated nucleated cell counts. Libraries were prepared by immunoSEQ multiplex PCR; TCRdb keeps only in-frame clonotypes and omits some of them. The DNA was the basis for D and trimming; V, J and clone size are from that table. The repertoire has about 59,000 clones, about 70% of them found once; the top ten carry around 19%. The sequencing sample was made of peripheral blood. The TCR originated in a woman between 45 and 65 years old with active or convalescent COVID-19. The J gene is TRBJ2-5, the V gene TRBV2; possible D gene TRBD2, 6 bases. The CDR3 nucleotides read TGTGCCAGCAGTGAGAGCGGGGAGACCCAGTACTTC. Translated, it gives CASSESGETQYF.